The sequence of this T cell receptor beta chain was determined in a study of Graves' ophthalmopathy and Graves' hyperthyroidism (dated by TCRdb to the late 2010s). The study in broad terms: Stable hyperthyroidism was defined as no progression to ophthalmopathy within 18 months of follow-up. For independent validation, a separate cohort was made up of fewer than 20 hyperthyroidism patients plus 17 patients who later progressed from hyperthyroidism to ophthalmopathy. In total, over 130 blood samples were TCR-sequenced: approximately 42 ophthalmopathy, 80 or so hyperthyroidism and roughly 17 hyperthyroidism-to-ophthalmopathy patients. To tell Graves' ophthalmopathy apart from Graves' hyperthyroidism, and to predict which patients would progress to ophthalmopathy, the study relied on TCR beta repertoire signatures. After sampling, hyperthyroidism patients received methimazole starting at 30 mg daily, and ophthalmopathy patients received high-dose intravenous methylprednisolone. In roughly 6 hyperthyroidism patients, T-cell repertoires of thyroid tissue and blood were compared. A discovery set of 95 to 100 patients (more than 40 ophthalmopathy, under 65 stable hyperthyroidism) was enrolled to explore V-J signatures distinguishing ophthalmopathy from hyperthyroidism. Paper-wide results and their limitations: No statistical method was used to predetermine the sample size, and group allocation was not hidden from the investigators. In validation, the model predicted ophthalmopathy progression with less than 71% sensitivity and roughly 72% specificity; more than ten predicted patients were CT-confirmed with GO in a median of approximately 6.5 months. In cross-validation, the 13-signature model distinguished ophthalmopathy from stable hyperthyroidism with 87.88% sensitivity and about 81% specificity, while in the test set the corresponding values were 80% and 75%. Most expanded thyroid clonotypes with a frequency above 0.001 also appeared in blood, which suggests that blood repertoires may reflect the immune response in the thyroid.

TCR beta CDR3 regions were amplified from RNA transcripts for repertoire sequencing. HTBI primers and the Qiagen OneStep RT-PCR kit were used in a first-round RT-PCR, which was followed by a second-round multiplex PCR, size selection and purification. The libraries underwent paired-end sequencing with 100 bp reads on an Illumina HiSeq2000. As for the authors' bioinformatics: SOAPnuke was used to process the reads, throwing out any read that had adapters, had uncalled bases, had a mean Phred below 15, or lacked an exact constant-primer or identifier match. High-quality paired reads were merged with COPE v1.2.5. Unique nucleotide sequences were defined as clonotypes and aligned to IMGT TRB V, D and J references using MiTCR v1.1. Analysis was restricted to V-J combinations with a frequency above 0.0001, which covered roughly 99% of repertoires. For each V-J combination, a TCR clonal expansion and chaos score was defined as the ratio of F50 clonal expansion to chaos observed in the TCRdist matrix. Welch's t-statistics and random forest were used to reduce the features to about a dozen V-J combinations, which were then used as input to a naive Bayes classifier. The similarity between thyroid and blood repertoires was quantified using the Morisita-Horn index. The public reads were quality trimmed at Q25 with fastp and then assembled into clones with MiXCR by TCRdb, keeping productive beta chains. A single entry per CDR3 protein holds the most common genes and DNA from its merged rows. It is TCRdb's table, rather than the study itself, that gives the V and J calls and clone size. In all, the sample holds about 500,000 distinct CDR3 sequences, and 35% to 40% of those were seen once. The top ten hold roughly 4% of the sample.

This clonotype came up many times. This clone's antigen is unknown. No much larger clonotype is one base removed from it; base qualities were not supplied. Trimming accounts for 4 bases at V and 13 bases at J, while the number of junction bases matched to no gene is 3. There are 12 amino acids in the CDR3, from cysteine to phenylalanine inclusive. The retained sequence is limited to the CDR3, 36 bases, with the frame set at the first base. Via the germline V gene, CDR1 is SNHLY and CDR2 FYNNEI. Hyperthyroidism patients were newly diagnosed, were aged 18 to 65 years, and had a disease duration under 2 months. Patients with other autoimmune diseases, uncontrolled infections, pregnancy or lactation were excluded. Clinical symptoms, serum thyroxine, TRAb, thyroid ultrasound and orbital computed tomography were used for diagnosis. Trizol reagent was used to extract the total RNA, and its quality was then checked on an Agilent 2100 Bioanalyzer.

This chain joins TRBV2 to TRBJ1-6; 8 bases in between match TRBD1. The TCR was taken from an adult man with Graves' hyperthyroidism. Input material: peripheral blood or thyroid tissue (not recorded which). The nucleotide sequence is TGTGCCAGCAGTGGAGACAGGGGCCCCCTCCACTTT. Its translation reads: CASSGDRGPLHF.